The 15 T cell receptor beta chains below all came from one sample that was sequenced in a study of response to subunit inactivated influenza vaccine. MiXCR, applied by TCRdb to the RT-PCR reads, yields one record per CDR3 protein. The sample has fewer than 700,000 distinct CDR3 sequences; over 10% are singletons. The sample was PBMCs from blood, taken about 6 weeks after vaccination. The source of these receptors is a man aged 45-60 years who received an inactivated influenza vaccine.

This sequence joins TRBV5-5 and TRBJ1-1, with a tentative D call TRBD1 (5 bases). The CDR3 has 16 amino acids. Per germline, CDR1 SGHKS and CDR2 YYEKEE (reference sequence). The V end lost 0 bases, the J end lost 5 bases, and 17 bases lay between the germline ends. The CDR3 loop reads CASSLGIGQGETEAFF. The DNA of the CDR3 is TGTGCCAGCAGCTTGGGGATTGGTCAGGGCGAGACTGAAGCTTTCTTT.

This sequence joins TRBV2 and TRBJ2-3, with unresolved D. This CDR3 spans 14 amino acids. CDR1 and CDR2 from the germline V gene are SNHLY and FYNNEI. V lost 2 bases and J lost 2, with 8 bases in between. CDR3 nucleotides: TGTGCCAGCAGTGAAACCACTGCCACAGATACGCAGTATTTT. Residues: CASSETTATDTQYF.

This clonotype was seen many times. The CDR3 region has the DNA TGCAGCGTTGTTCCTAGCGGGAATACGCAGTATTTT. This encodes CSVVPSGNTQYF. The rearrangement joins TRBV29-1 to TRBJ2-3, with 9 bases matching TRBD2. The CDR3 is made up of 12 amino acids. CDR1 is SQVTM and CDR2 is ANQGSEA in the germline V gene. With V trimmed by 4 bases and J by 7 bases, 3 bases remained unmatched.

This clonotype was seen many times. V gene TRBV5-5 combines with J gene TRBJ1-2; 7 positions match TRBD1. Per the germline V gene, CDR1 is SGHKS and CDR2 is YYEKEE (reference sequence). The CDR3 spans 15 residues. J lost 8 bases, V lost 4 bases, and 14 bases had no gene match. In DNA, the CDR3 is TGTGCCAGCAGCGTACCAGGGGGAGGAGGTGCGGGCTACACCTTC. It translates to CASSVPGGGGAGYTF.

This clonotype was observed a handful of times. An end of the junction differs from the germline gene, which may be a read error. The chain employs TRBV7-2 and TRBJ2-7; D may correspond to TRBD1 or TRBD2 (5 bases each). CDR3 length: 14 residues. Germline V lookup: CDR1 SGHTA, CDR2 FQGNSA. CDR3 sequence (DNA): TGTGCCAGCCGCTTGGGACCCCAAGGCCTAGAGCAGTACTTC. This sequence encodes CASRLGPQGLEQYF.

This clonotype came up many times. The chain links TRBV5-1 to TRBJ2-1; the D gene could be TRBD1 or TRBD2 (5 bases each). V lost 0 bases to trimming and J lost 0 bases, with 10 bases between them. Per the germline V gene, CDR1 is SGHRS and CDR2 is YFSETQ. This CDR3 is built from 16 residues. As DNA, the CDR3 is TGCGCCAGCAGCTTGGGGGGCCGGGGCTCCTACAATGAGCAGTTCTTC. Translated, it gives CASSLGGRGSYNEQFF.

This rearrangement joins TRBV6-6 to TRBJ2-3; no clear D. Germline V gene data show CDR1 as MNHNY and CDR2 as SVGAGI (reference sequence). There are 12 residues in the CDR3. Trimming left V 10 bases short and J 8 bases short, with 16 bases between. The CDR3 DNA follows: TGTGCCACCAGAGCAGGCGATGGTACGCAGTATTTT. Encoded protein: CATRAGDGTQYF.

This clonotype was seen only a few times. V and J are TRBV28 and TRBJ2-7, with D perhaps being TRBD1 or TRBD2 (5 bases each). The CDR3 consists of 12 residues. V was trimmed by 9 bases and J by 3 bases, leaving 12 bases between them. Per germline, CDR1 MDHEN and CDR2 SYDVKM. This CDR3 reads CASSRGDYEQYF. CDR3 DNA sequence: TGTGCCAGTTCTAGGGGAGACTACGAGCAGTACTTC.

This chain joins TRBV24-1 and TRBJ2-2; the match to TRBD1 covers 9 bases. Germline V gives CDR1 KGHDR, CDR2 SFDVKD. The CDR3 length is 13 residues. V lost 7 bases, J lost 6 bases, and 2 bases stayed unmatched. CDR3 sequence: CATRDRGPGELFF. CDR3 DNA sequence: TGTGCCACCAGGGACAGGGGTCCCGGGGAGCTGTTTTTT.

The V gene is TRBV20-1, the J gene TRBJ2-1; 7 nucleotides align to TRBD2. This CDR3 region has 16 residues. The V and J ends lost 1 base and 0 bases, in that order; junction bases with no gene match: 6. Germline V gene lookup returns CDR1 DFQATT and CDR2 SNEGSKA (reference sequence). The CDR3 protein is CSARASGQSSYNEQFF. The DNA for the CDR3 is TGCAGTGCTAGAGCTAGCGGCCAGAGCTCCTACAATGAGCAGTTCTTC.

V and J are TRBV5-1 and TRBJ2-1; TRBD1 matches 7 bases. CDR1 and CDR2 (germline): SGHRS, YFSETQ. The CDR3 is 16 amino acids. Trimming at V came to 0 bases and at J to 5 bases, leaving 8 bases not matched to a gene. CDR3 protein: CASSLGAYGTDNEQFF. The CDR3 DNA is TGCGCCAGCAGCTTGGGGGCGTATGGGACAGACAATGAGCAGTTCTTC.

This clonotype has more than one count but fewer than ten. The V and J genes are TRBV15 and TRBJ1-4; D not certain. Germline assignment: CDR1 LNHNV and CDR2 YYDKDF (reference sequence). Trimming stripped 5 bases from V and 4 bases from J, with 11 bases between. The CDR3 consists of 14 residues. In nucleotides, the CDR3 is TGTGCCACCAGCCCCGGACCGGATAATGAAAAACTGTTTTTT. It encodes CATSPGPDNEKLFF.

This clonotype was observed many times. This sequence joins TRBV11-2 and TRBJ2-7, with D hard to call. V lost 8 bases and J lost 5, with 13 bases in between. The CDR3 extends over 12 amino acids. Germline V lookup: CDR1 SGHAT, CDR2 FQNNGV. CDR3 DNA sequence: TGTGCCAGCTTTGACCCCTCGGACGAGCAGTACTTC. Its translation: CASFDPSDEQYF. Full variable domain (rest looked up from reference TRBV11-2 and TRBJ2-7): EAGVAQSPRYKIIEKRQSVAFWCNPISGHATLYWYQQILGQGPKLLIQFQNNGVVDDSQLPKDRFSAERLKGVDSTLKIQPAKLEDSAVYLCASFDPSDEQYFGPGTRLTVT.

The table lists this clonotype with a few counts. The rearrangement links TRBV19 to TRBJ2-5; 12 bases are a match to TRBD2. Per germline, CDR1 LNHDA and CDR2 SQIVND (reference sequence). The J segment lost 4 bases and the V segment lost 5 bases, leaving 11 bases of the junction unmatched. This CDR3 has 17 residues. CDR3 region: CASSRRPRGLAGETQYF. CDR3 DNA sequence: TGTGCCAGTAGTCGACGCCCACGGGGACTAGCGGGAGAGACCCAGTACTTC.

This clonotype was seen ten or more times. The CDR3 reads CASTTSASEQYF. CDR3 nucleotide sequence: TGCGCCAGCACCACCTCGGCCTCTGAGCAGTACTTC. The gene calls are TRBV10-2 and TRBJ2-7; D ambiguous. CDR3 size: 12 residues. Trimming removed 7 bases from V and 7 bases from J, with 14 bases in between. The germline V gene encodes CDR1 WSHSY and CDR2 SAAADI.